This T cell receptor (beta chain) stems from a study of shared clonotypes between healthy human individuals (TCRdb year 2020). A note on the overall study: The cohort included three men and a couple of women between 18 and 49 years of age. Leukapheresis yielded between about 0.9 and 10 billion PBMCs per donor. Libraries were prepared and TCR repertoires were sequenced by different laboratories using diverse techniques, in order to increase sequencing depth and limit assay-specific biases. To estimate repertoire size and how much clonotype sharing occurs between individuals, the study deeply sequenced the blood TCR repertoires of about five healthy adults.

TCR CDR3 regions were amplified from genomic DNA by multiplex PCR using the deep immunoSEQ assay. Extracted genomic DNA from each cell subset was spread evenly across all wells of several immunoSEQ 96-well plates, with each plate serving as a replicate. For unsorted PBMC, approximately 0.3 ug of genomic DNA, equivalent to around 30,000 T cell genomes, went into each replicate PCR. Ten immunoSEQ deep assay plates were used to sequence the unsorted PBMC genomic DNA. Purified libraries were measured with a Qubit 3.0 fluorometer, size-checked on a Bioanalyzer 2100, and measured again with the KAPA Library Quantification kit. Every immunoSEQ 96-well plate was sequenced on a separate single-read 150-cycle Illumina NextSeq 550 flow cell. The study's own analysis went as follows. The immunoSEQ output contained only junctional sequences without quality scores, so filtering could not match that applied to full-length reads. Sequences were annotated with PyIR, a Python wrapper for IgBLAST v1.9, and V/J genes and CDR3 were assigned using IMGT germline references. Reads were removed for weak V/J assignments (E-value above 1e-6), missing CDR3, stop codons, out-of-frame junctions, or ambiguous translated residues. V3J clonotypes were defined as sequences sharing an identical inferred V gene, J gene, and CDR3 amino acid sequence. Percentage overlap between repertoires was computed as shared unique clonotypes divided by the size of the smaller repertoire. Richness of each repertoire was evaluated using RTK rarefaction, the Chao1 estimator, and Recon v2.1 estimates of unobserved clonotypes. As stored in TCRdb, this immuneACCESS dataset retains in-frame rearrangements with V and J assigned. A fraction of the clones does not appear; measured against another copy, unresolved V genes explain less than half of the discrepancy, and the remainder lacks a known reason. The V and J calls and clone size were taken over from that table, and D and trimming were inferred from the DNA. This sample is represented by 450,000 or so clones; approximately 77% of them were singletons. The biggest ten clones account for approximately 12% of the sample.

Overall study outcomes, separate from this receptor: Because the study included a small number of donors, the genetic and exposure-history diversity represented was limited. Sampling was restricted to blood, and TCR repertoires in tissue are likely to differ from TCR repertoires in blood. Pairwise subsampling indicated that sequencing depth was expected to affect the degree of clonotype sharing among donors.

Remarks on this clone: The antigen this receptor binds is unknown. No base-level quality is on record; no much larger clone is a single base apart.

CDR1 is given as SGHRS and CDR2 as YFSETQ, both from the germline V gene. V is cut by 2 bases and J by 2 bases, and the space between the germline ends is 4 bases. CDR3 length: 12 amino acids, cysteine to phenylalanine. Only CDR3 DNA remains: 36 bases, in frame from the first base. Healthy HIV-negative adults with no recently reported acute infections or vaccinations were included as donors. All donors were Caucasian adults living in Nashville, Tennessee, USA. For unsorted samples, 90 million or so PBMCs were counted and genomic DNA was extracted with the QIAamp DNA Blood Mini kit. Blood was collected by leukapheresis, and PBMCs were isolated by Ficoll-Histopaque density gradient centrifugation and then cryopreserved in liquid nitrogen vapor phase.

The chain employs TRBV5-1 and TRBJ2-5; the D gene cannot be named for sure. This clonotype was sampled from a woman aged 40 to 50 in good health. Some clones in this sample may be carry-over from other donors' samples. Material for sequencing was PBMCs. The bases read TGCGCCAGCAGCTTCGAGCAAGAGACCCAGTACTTC. Its protein is CASSFEQETQYF.